This T cell receptor (beta chain) emerged from a study of CD8+ T cells in alopecia areata. Study summary: A regimen of oral tofacitinib, 5 to 10 mg twice daily, was given to treated patients.

This clone came up a few times. Once RNA had been extracted, it was reverse transcribed into cDNA to act as the sequencing template. Here immunoSEQ multiplex PCR was the method, and the copy in TCRdb shows in-frame clones only, minus some. The sample has 140,000 to 150,000 clones; around 50% are singletons. The CDR3 extends over 16 amino acids. Trimming removed 5 bases from V and 2 bases from J; junction bases left unmatched: 8. Germline V lookup: CDR1 MNHEY, CDR2 SMNVEV (reference sequence). Treatment reported: oral pan-JAK inhibitor, 5-10 mg twice daily. From PBMCs, CD4+ and CD8+ T cells were sorted.

The rearrangement links TRBV27 to TRBJ2-1, with 8 bases aligning to TRBD2. The sequence was obtained from a human donor with alopecia areata. Sequencing was performed on CD8+ T cells sorted from blood, taken at week 4, from a patient treated with tofacitinib. The CDR3 DNA reads as TGTGCCAGCAGTGCCTCCAGCGGGGGCGCCTACAATGAGCAGTTCTTC. Protein sequence: CASSASSGGAYNEQFF.